The 19 T cell receptor beta chains in this list originate from one sample, sequenced in a study of regulatory T cells in long-lasting Graves disease. Both iRepertoire HTBI primers and Arm-PCR of CDR3 regions were used to build the TCR beta libraries. TCRdb reprocessed the multiplex PCR reads with MiXCR, giving one entry per CDR3 protein. The sample yields around 470,000 distinct CDR3 sequences, 14% seen once. Sample time point: newly diagnosed GD, antithyroid drugs for less than 3 months. The TCR library was made from RNA that had been extracted from PBMCs in TRIzol. This sample was also put to use in a study of T cells in Graves' hyperthyroidism and ophthalmopathy.

The specimen was peripheral blood mononuclear cells (PBMCs), collected at new diagnosis, from a patient treated with antithyroid drugs. These receptors all stem from a woman between 45 and 65 years old with Graves disease.

In its sample, this clonotype was seen many times. V is TRBV28 and J is TRBJ2-5; 11 bases line up with TRBD2. The J segment lost 3 bases and the V segment lost 6 bases, leaving 15 bases of the junction unmatched. The CDR3 sequence is 18 residues long. Germline CDR1 reads MDHEN; CDR2 reads SYDVKM. The CDR3: CASSSEIAGGPDKETQYF. The DNA for the CDR3 is TGTGCCAGCAGCTCCGAGATAGCGGGAGGGCCGGACAAAGAGACCCAGTACTTC.

This clonotype was found many times. The chain links TRBV20-1 to TRBJ1-1; D remains ambiguous. This CDR3 is 13 amino acids long. Trimming took off 5 bases at V and 1 base at J, with 11 bases between the two ends. CDR1 is DFQATT, CDR2 SNEGSKA, per germline (reference sequence). The CDR3, as DNA: TGCAGTGCTCGTACTACCCGGAACACTGAAGCTTTCTTT. This encodes CSARTTRNTEAFF.

The genes are TRBV6-2 or TRBV6-3 and TRBJ2-1; possibly TRBD2 for D (5 bases). With 2 bases removed from V and 10 bases from J, the gap between germline ends came to 9 bases. Germline loops: CDR1 MNHEY, CDR2 SVGEGT. The CDR3 is made up of 12 amino acids. The CDR3 loop reads CASSYGGLEQFF. The CDR3 bases are TGTGCCAGCAGTTACGGCGGGCTAGAGCAGTTCTTC.

This clonotype was seen a few times. V gene TRBV18 combines with J gene TRBJ2-5; no definite D call. Trimming left V 2 bases short and J 2 bases short, with 3 bases between. In germline, CDR1 is KGHSH, CDR2 LQKENI. The CDR3 runs to 12 residues. CDR3 nucleotides: TGTGCCAGCTCACCAGAACAAGAGACCCAGTACTTC. Translating it yields CASSPEQETQYF.

This clonotype was observed at least ten times. In DNA form, the CDR3 reads TGTGCCAGCAGCTACGGGACAGACAATGAGCAGTTCTTC. It specifies CASSYGTDNEQFF. The V gene is TRBV5-6, the J gene TRBJ2-1; 7 nucleotides align to TRBD1. The CDR3 runs 13 residues. Germline CDR1 and CDR2: SGHDT and YYEEEE. With 3 bases clipped from V and 5 bases from J, the junction kept 2 bases outside the gene matches.

This clonotype was seen a few times. This chain connects TRBV28 to TRBJ2-7, with 10 bases fitting TRBD2. This CDR3 is 15 amino acids long. CDR1 and CDR2 (germline): MDHEN, SYDVKM. The junction had 2 bases not matched to a gene; V was cut back by 3 bases and J by 0 bases. The CDR3 spells CASSFSGRSSYEQYF. The CDR3 region has the DNA TGTGCCAGCAGTTTTAGCGGGAGGAGCTCCTACGAGCAGTACTTC. Looking up the rest from reference TRBV28 and TRBJ2-7 gives the full variable domain: DVKVTQSSRYLVKRTGEKVFLECVQDMDHENMFWYRQDPGLGLRLIYFSYDVKMKEKGDIPEGYSVSREKKERFSLILESASTNQTSMYLCASSFSGRSSYEQYFGPGTRLTVT.

In regard to this clonotype: This could be a read error, since a much larger clone is one nucleotide away. The chain links TRBV18 to TRBJ1-2, with 8 bases fitting TRBD1. Germline V gives CDR1 KGHSH, CDR2 LQKENI. This CDR3 is built from 16 residues. This CDR3 is CVSSPEDRGRNYGYTF. CDR3 nucleotide sequence: TGTGTCAGCTCACCAGAAGACAGGGGACGGAACTATGGCTACACCTTC.

This clonotype was recorded at least ten times. J is TRBJ1-5 and V is TRBV6-1; 11 positions match TRBD1. This CDR3 comprises 15 residues. CDR1 MNHNS and CDR2 SASEGT come from the germline V gene. V trimming: 5 bases; J trimming: 6 bases; junction bases outside the gene matches: 6. The CDR3 sequence is CASSHGQGAGQPQHF. The CDR3 DNA reads as TGTGCCAGCAGTCATGGACAGGGGGCCGGTCAGCCCCAGCATTTT.

This rearrangement joins TRBV24-1 to TRBJ2-1; 11 nucleotides agree with TRBD1. Germline CDR1 reads KGHDR; CDR2 reads SFDVKD. With 7 bases clipped from V and 4 bases from J, the junction kept 2 bases outside the gene matches. The CDR3 consists of 14 residues. In DNA, the CDR3 is TGTGCCACCAGGGGACAGGGGGGATACAATGAGCAGTTCTTC. Translated: CATRGQGGYNEQFF.

Here the CDR3 DNA reads TGTGCCAGCAGCTTAGATGGCGGCTATGGCTACACCTTC. It specifies CASSLDGGYGYTF. This chain joins TRBV7-6 and TRBJ1-2; no firm D call. Trimming left V 1 base short and J 4 bases short, with 7 bases between. The CDR3 runs to 13 residues. Germline CDR1 reads SGHVS; CDR2 reads FNYEAQ. Complete variable domain (other parts from reference TRBV7-6 and TRBJ1-2): GAGVSQSPRYKVTKRGQDVALRCDPISGHVSLYWYRQALGQGPEFLTYFNYEAQQDKSGLPNDRFSAERPEGSISTLTIQRTEQRDSAMYRCASSLDGGYGYTFGSGTRLTVV.

This clonotype was counted between two and nine times. The gene calls are TRBV3-1 and TRBJ2-7, with TRBD2 identical over 10 bases. There are 18 residues in the CDR3. V lost 4 bases, J lost 2 bases, and 14 bases stayed unmatched. CDR1 is LGHDT and CDR2 is YNNKEL in the germline V gene (reference sequence). This CDR3 is CASSLHGMWTSGAYEQYF. CDR3 sequence (DNA): TGTGCCAGCAGCCTTCACGGAATGTGGACTAGCGGAGCCTACGAGCAGTACTTC.

This clonotype was seen many times. The chain is built from TRBV27 and TRBJ1-5; TRBD1 aligns across 9 bases. Germline V gene sequence: CDR1 MNHEY, CDR2 SMNVEV (reference sequence). With V trimmed by 6 bases and J by 7 bases, 7 bases remained unmatched. The CDR3 consists of 14 residues. The CDR3 protein is CASSRGQGGQPQHF. DNA of the CDR3: TGTGCCAGCAGCCGGGGACAGGGCGGACAGCCCCAGCATTTT.

This clonotype was counted many times. The chain has TRBV4-1 and TRBJ1-1; D unresolved. The CDR3 covers 15 residues. In germline, CDR1 is MGHRA, CDR2 YSYEKL. V lost 4 bases and J lost 2, with 14 bases in between. The CDR3 is CASSRLDDLNTEAFF. Here the CDR3 DNA reads TGCGCCAGCAGCCGATTGGATGACCTAAACACTGAAGCTTTCTTT.

This clonotype was counted many times. This chain links TRBV28 with TRBJ2-1; TRBD2 matches at 9 bases. CDR3 size: 22 residues. J gave up 8 bases and V 5 bases, and 31 bases lay outside the gene matches. The germline V gene has CDR1 MDHEN and CDR2 SYDVKM. The CDR3 is CASSLNPYPFHFSGRVVHEQFF. CDR3 sequence (DNA): TGTGCCAGCAGTCTAAACCCCTATCCTTTCCACTTTAGCGGGAGAGTGGTGCATGAGCAGTTCTTC.

This clonotype was seen more than once but under ten times. This rearrangement joins TRBV2 to TRBJ2-6; D not certain. The V end was cut by 8 bases, the J end by 1 base, with 18 bases between. This CDR3 has 17 amino acids. Germline lookup yields CDR1 SNHLY and CDR2 FYNNEI. The DNA for the CDR3 is TGTGCCAGCCGTAGGGCACAGTTTTATTCTGGGGCCAACGTCCTGACTTTC. Protein sequence: CASRRAQFYSGANVLTF.

The chain recombines TRBV18 with TRBJ2-7; 8 positions agree with TRBD1. After removal of 3 bases from V and 6 bases from J, the junction contained 10 bases not matched to a gene. Germline CDR1 KGHSH, CDR2 LQKENI. This CDR3 has 15 residues. CDR3 protein: CASSPKDRVFVEQYF. In DNA, the CDR3 is TGTGCCAGCTCACCGAAGGACAGGGTCTTTGTCGAGCAGTACTTC.

This clonotype has a count of ten or more. The chain couples TRBV6-1 to TRBJ1-2; D gene uncertain. This CDR3 comprises 12 residues. The germline V gene has CDR1 MNHNS and CDR2 SASEGT. V lost 5 bases and J 2 bases, leaving 6 bases between the germline ends. CDR3 coding DNA: TGTGCCAGCAGTACGGACAACTATGGCTACACCTTC. Its translation is CASSTDNYGYTF.

Worth noting for this clonotype: Given a much more abundant clone one base away, this may be a read error. This chain joins TRBV2 and TRBJ2-1; unclear D gene. Per germline, CDR1 SNHLY and CDR2 FYNNEI. The CDR3 totals 13 residues. The CDR3 is CASDQMSANEQSF. The CDR3 DNA reads as TGTGCCAGCGACCAGATGAGCGCCAATGAGCAGTCCTTC.

The sample holds many counts of this clonotype. This rearrangement joins TRBV5-4 to TRBJ2-5, with D tentatively TRBD2 (6 bases). Germline assignment: CDR1 SGHNT and CDR2 YYREEE (reference sequence). The CDR3 loop spans 14 amino acids. V dropped 0 bases and J dropped 3 bases, with 9 bases sitting between them. The CDR3 DNA sequence: TGTGCCAGCAGCTTGGAGGCGGGAAAAGAGACCCAGTACTTC. Residues: CASSLEAGKETQYF.